This TCR beta chain stems from a study of OX40 agonist ivuxolimab in advanced cancers. Study-level points and caveats: Both CD4+ and CD8+ T cell populations in blood had undergone clonal expansion by week 6 at 0.1 to 3.0 mg/kg.

Some clones are missing from TCRdb's copy, which holds only in-frame ones; the method was immunoSEQ multiplex PCR. The table shows about 160,000 clones, with around 94% occurring only once. Notes on this clone: The antigen remains unidentified.

Losses at the gene ends were 6 bases for V and 2 bases for J; bases not matched to a gene: 6. The germline CDR1 and CDR2 sequences are MNHEY and SVGAGI. The CDR3 is 14 amino acids. The rearrangement uses TRBV6-5 and TRBJ2-5, with 7 nucleotides matching TRBD1. The specimen comprised CD4+ or CD8+ T cells sorted from blood, sampled in a trial of the OX40 agonist ivuxolimab. The sequence derives from an adult with an advanced solid tumor such as melanoma, head and neck, liver or kidney cancer. This CDR3 reads CASRLDRVQETQYF. DNA for the CDR3: TGTGCCAGCAGATTAGACAGGGTGCAAGAGACCCAGTACTTC.